This TCR beta chain was captured by sequencing in a study of cytomegalovirus exposure and HLA in healthy donors. Study in general: Of around 400 genotyped donors, more than 75% grouped in the Caucasian-associated ancestry cluster.

Turning to this clone: Its antigen is as yet unknown.

General study findings and limits: Specificity of a few CMV-associated chains for CMV antigens was verified in vitro. V segments that were indistinguishable, TRBV6-2 and TRBV6-3 among them, were omitted from analysis. Rates of TCR association differed by HLA locus in a later analysis, with DRB1 highest and HLA-C lowest.

Germline values: CDR1 SEHNR, CDR2 FQNEAQ (reference sequence). CDR3 length: 14 residues. V was clipped by 7 bases and J by 1 base; unmatched bases: 5. Use of 60 Vbeta and 13 Jbeta primers characterized the PCR. Produced via immunoSEQ multiplex PCR; TCRdb's table is partial and in-frame only. This sample has around 65,000 clones, with less than 90% found just once. This clonotype originated in a female donor in good health and CMV-seronegative. The sequenced sample consisted of PBMCs. This chain uses TRBV7-9 with TRBJ2-3; 7 bases match TRBD1. In nucleotides, the CDR3 is TGTGCCAGCACTCGGACAGGTGGCACAGATACGCAGTATTTT. This translates into CASTRTGGTDTQYF. The full variable domain, with the rest looked up from reference TRBV7-9 and TRBJ2-3, is DTGVSQNPRHKITKRGQNVTFRCDPISEHNRLYWYRQTLGQGPEFLTYFQNEAQLEKSRLLSDRFSAERPKGSFSTLEIQRTEQGDSAMYLCASTRTGGTDTQYFGPGTRLTVL.